The 16 T cell receptor beta chains given below trace back to one sample, sequenced in a study of shared clonotypes between healthy human individuals. Only CD45RO-negative cells positively selected for CCR7 counted as naive CD8 cells, so terminally differentiated effector memory CD45RA+ cells were excluded. Repertoires were generated with immunoSEQ multiplex PCR, while TCRdb's copy carries only in-frame clones and drops some. The sample has about 2.1 million clones, about 94% seen once; the top ten hold about 1.7%. Specimen: naive CD8+ T cells from PBMCs. These TCRs come from a man aged 18 to 30 in good health. Some clones in this sample may be carry-over from other donors' samples.

This chain's CDR3 is CASRGGRDNEQFF. The CDR3 DNA reads TGTGCCAGCAGGGGCGGGAGGGACAATGAGCAGTTCTTC. The chain employs TRBV11-3 and TRBJ2-1, with 9 bases matching TRBD2. V gave up 6 bases and J gave up 5 bases; unmatched junction bases: 2. CDR3 length equals 13 residues. The germline CDR1 and CDR2 sequences are SGHNT and YENEEA.

V usage is TRBV4-1 and J usage is TRBJ2-1; D is tentatively TRBD1 or TRBD2 (5 bases each). Germline CDR1 and CDR2: MGHRA and YSYEKL. This CDR3 is 15 amino acids long. Trimming pared 8 bases from V and 0 bases from J, leaving 14 bases between. Written as DNA, the CDR3 is TGCGCCAGCTCCCTTGAGGGGAGCTCCTACAATGAGCAGTTCTTC. Encoded protein: CASSLEGSSYNEQFF.

The CDR3: CASGSYSPTGGARSEAFF. The CDR3 DNA sequence: TGTGCTAGTGGTTCCTACAGTCCAACAGGAGGAGCCCGGTCTGAAGCTTTCTTT. V usage is TRBV12-5 and J usage is TRBJ1-1; D is perhaps TRBD1 (5 bases). The CDR3 sequence is 18 residues long. Trimming removed 4 bases from V and 6 bases from J, with 27 bases in between. Germline V gene lookup returns CDR1 LGHNT and CDR2 FRNRAP.

In regard to this clone: Distinct nucleotide sequences in the sample also encode this CDR3. This sequence joins TRBV27 and TRBJ2-7, with D unclear. Between the trimmed V and J ends, which lost 0 bases and 0 bases, there was a span of 6 bases. CDR3 length: 14 amino acids. Germline lookup yields CDR1 MNHEY and CDR2 SMNVEV (reference sequence). The CDR3 region has the DNA TGTGCCAGCAGTTTATCTCCAAACTCCTACGAGCAGTACTTC. Translation: CASSLSPNSYEQYF.

The chain links TRBV9 to TRBJ2-3; D gene uncertain. The CDR3 runs to 14 residues. CDR1 and CDR2 from the germline V gene are SGDLS and YYNGEE. The V gene lost 4 bases and the J gene lost 2 bases, with 11 bases spanning the gap. This CDR3 reads CASSLLGSTDTQYF. DNA for the CDR3: TGTGCCAGCAGCCTTCTAGGGTCCACAGATACGCAGTATTTT.

This CDR3 reads CASSLLGGSSTDTQYF. For the CDR3, the DNA is TGTGCCAGCAGCTTACTAGGAGGGAGTAGCACAGATACGCAGTATTTT. V usage is TRBV7-2 and J usage is TRBJ2-3; the D gene is possibly TRBD2 (6 bases). V gave up 2 bases and J gave up 0 bases, with 12 bases separating them. Germline values: CDR1 SGHTA, CDR2 FQGNSA. This CDR3 comprises 16 residues.

CDR3 coding DNA: TGTGCCAGCAGCTTGGGACTAGAAAGCTCCTACAATGAGCAGTTCTTC. Amino acids: CASSLGLESSYNEQFF. The chain is built from TRBV11-2 and TRBJ2-1, with 8 bases lining up with TRBD2. This CDR3 is built from 16 residues. V gave up 3 bases and J gave up 0 bases; unmatched junction bases: 4. Germline lookup yields CDR1 SGHAT and CDR2 FQNNGV.

In the case of this clone: The sample contains more than one DNA sequence encoding this CDR3. The V call is TRBV6-6, the J call TRBJ2-1; no clear D. This CDR3 contains 13 residues. V was trimmed by 6 bases and J by 3 bases, leaving 9 bases between them. Looked up from germline, CDR1 is MNHNY and CDR2 is SVGAGI (reference sequence). For the CDR3, the DNA is TGTGCCAGCAGCCCTCTCAGCTACAATGAGCAGTTCTTC. Its translation: CASSPLSYNEQFF.

The J gene is TRBJ1-5, the V gene TRBV7-8; D not resolved. This CDR3 region has 13 residues. The ends were cut back, 6 bases at V and 2 bases at J, with 8 bases in the middle. CDR1 SGHVS and CDR2 FQNEAQ come from the germline V gene. The CDR3 sequence is CASRGSGNQPQHF. Written as DNA, the CDR3 is TGTGCCAGCAGAGGGAGCGGCAATCAGCCCCAGCATTTT.

The chain uses TRBV13 and TRBJ2-7; D gene ambiguous. Germline-derived CDR1 and CDR2 are PRHDT and FYEKMQ (reference sequence). Trimming stripped 5 bases from V and 2 bases from J, with 13 bases between. This CDR3 is built from 14 residues. The CDR3 sequence is CASSTRREPYEQYF. The CDR3 DNA sequence: TGTGCCAGCAGCACGAGACGAGAGCCCTACGAGCAGTACTTC.

As to this clone: The identical CDR3 is also encoded by other nucleotide sequences in the sample. V is TRBV11-3 and J is TRBJ1-1; the D gene is possibly TRBD1 (5 bases). Germline lookup yields CDR1 SGHNT and CDR2 YENEEA. Trimming took off 5 bases at V and 4 bases at J, with 11 bases between the two ends. This CDR3 comprises 13 residues. CDR3 sequence reads: CASSPRGGTEAFF. CDR3 coding DNA: TGTGCCAGCAGCCCCCGGGGGGGCACTGAAGCTTTCTTT.

CDR3 coding DNA: TGTGCCAGCAGTGACGACCCCCCCGAAAAACTGTTTTTT. It yields the protein CASSDDPPEKLFF. This rearrangement joins TRBV2 to TRBJ1-4; D unclear. This CDR3 is built from 13 residues. CDR1 and CDR2 (germline): SNHLY, FYNNEI. The V and J ends lost 3 bases and 8 bases respectively, with 10 bases between them.

This chain uses TRBV5-1 with TRBJ2-1; D is possibly TRBD1 (5 bases). This CDR3 spans 14 amino acids. Germline V CDR1 and CDR2: SGHRS, YFSETQ. V was pared by 0 bases and J by 8 bases, with 12 bases between. CDR3 in amino acids: CASSLDRIPDEQFF. DNA for the CDR3: TGCGCCAGCAGCTTGGACAGGATTCCGGATGAGCAGTTCTTC.

In this sample, this clone turned up once. This sample also contains other DNA sequences that code for the same CDR3. The J gene is TRBJ2-6, the V gene TRBV5-6; D remains unclear. In germline, CDR1 is SGHDT, CDR2 YYEEEE. Trimming pared 4 bases from V and 1 base from J, leaving 6 bases between. The CDR3 sequence is 14 residues long. The CDR3, as DNA: TGTGCCAGCAGCCTCCCTTCTGGGGCCAACGTCCTGACTTTC. Translation: CASSLPSGANVLTF.

The chain recombines TRBV6-6 with TRBJ1-6; 8 bases match TRBD1. Germline V gene data show CDR1 as MNHNY and CDR2 as SVGAGI (reference sequence). V trimming: 6 bases; J trimming: 1 base; junction bases outside the gene matches: 5. The CDR3 sequence is 16 residues long. The CDR3 bases are TGTGCCAGCAGCCAGGGGGCAGGGTCCTATAATTCACCCCTCCACTTT. Amino acids: CASSQGAGSYNSPLHF.

In the case of this clone: This CDR3 is also generated by other DNA sequences in the sample. The chain couples TRBV5-1 to TRBJ2-7; TRBD2 agrees at 10 bases. Trimming at V came to 0 bases and at J to 2 bases, leaving 2 bases not matched to a gene. This CDR3 has 15 residues. The V gene's germline CDR1 is SGHRS and CDR2 YFSETQ. The CDR3 nucleotides read TGCGCCAGCAGCTTGGGACTAGCGGGCCCCTACGAGCAGTACTTC. Protein sequence: CASSLGLAGPYEQYF.